The entry that follows covers one T cell receptor (beta chain) sequence. Its antigen is currently unknown. The data stem from a study of cytomegalovirus exposure and HLA in healthy donors. Overall study: Falling in the Caucasian-associated ancestry cluster were about four fifths of some 400 genotyped donors. The study's findings and limits: Accurate prediction of HLA-A and HLA-B alleles (for most subjects) was reportedly achieved from TCR beta sequences.

The CDR3 runs 14 residues. Germline values: CDR1 MDHEN, CDR2 SYDVKM. V was clipped by 3 bases and J by 8 bases, with 16 bases between them. As for the donors, each was a healthy bone marrow donor. PCR primers comprised 60 Vbeta and 13 Jbeta primers. Here immunoSEQ multiplex PCR was the method, and the copy in TCRdb shows in-frame clones only, minus some. The sample lists more than 150,000 clones, 60% to 80% seen once, with about 7.7% in the top ten. J is TRBJ2-5 and V is TRBV28, with D perhaps TRBD1 (6 bases). The sequencing input was PBMCs. This receptor was taken from a woman in her thirties or forties in good health and CMV-seropositive. For the CDR3, the DNA is TGTGCCAGCAGTTTCTCTGGGGGCGAGGATACCCAGTACTTC. Amino acid sequence: CASSFSGGEDTQYF.